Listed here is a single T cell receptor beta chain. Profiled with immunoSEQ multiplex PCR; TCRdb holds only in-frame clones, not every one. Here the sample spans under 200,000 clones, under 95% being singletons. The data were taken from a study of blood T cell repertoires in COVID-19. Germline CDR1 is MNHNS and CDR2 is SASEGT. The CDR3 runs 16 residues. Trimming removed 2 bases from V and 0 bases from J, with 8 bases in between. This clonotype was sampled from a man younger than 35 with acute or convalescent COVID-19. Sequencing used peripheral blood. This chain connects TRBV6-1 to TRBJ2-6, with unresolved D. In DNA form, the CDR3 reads TGTGCCAGCAGTGAATGGGCCGTCTCTGGGGCCAACGTCCTGACTTTC. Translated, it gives CASSEWAVSGANVLTF.